These T cell receptor beta chains were read from a single sample in a study of T cell changes during pregnancy in multiple sclerosis. The protocol was immunoSEQ multiplex PCR, while the TCRdb copy is restricted to in-frame clones and leaves out a portion. Among around 88,000 clones, roughly nine tenths were seen once, and the ten largest hold under 3%. The sequencing used peripheral blood, collected in the first trimester of pregnancy. Receptors originate from a female donor with multiple sclerosis, enrolled in a pregnancy study. Both conserved end residues are part of each CDR3. D genes are given only for firm matches. The size of a clone is reported for some rows only, either as once, few or many, or as a class for expanded clones.

J gene: TRBJ2-3
clone size: once
CDR3 length: 19
D gene: TRBD2
V gene: TRBV11-2
CDR3 protein: CASNLLGTSGFAATDTQYF
CDR3 DNA: TGTGCCAGCAACCTTCTGGGGACTAGCGGGTTCGCCGCGACAGATACGCAGTATTTT

J gene: TRBJ1-1
clone size: NA
CDR3 length: 12
D gene: NA
V gene: TRBV7-2
CDR3 protein: CASSLFTLEAFF
CDR3 DNA: TGTGCCAGCAGCCTATTTACCCTTGAAGCTTTCTTT

J gene: TRBJ1-2
clone size: NA
CDR3 length: 16
D gene: TRBD1
V gene: TRBV7-7
CDR3 protein: CASSDLVGGISYGYTF
CDR3 DNA: TGTGCCAGCAGCGACCTCGTAGGGGGCATCAGCTATGGCTACACCTTC

J gene: TRBJ1-5
clone size: NA
CDR3 length: 16
D gene: TRBD1
V gene: TRBV19
CDR3 protein: CASSIAQGESNQPQHF
CDR3 DNA: TGTGCCAGTAGTATAGCACAGGGGGAGAGCAATCAGCCCCAGCATTTT

J gene: TRBJ2-2
clone size: medium-sized
CDR3 length: 14
D gene: TRBD1
V gene: TRBV6-5
CDR3 protein: CASMVTGDTGELFF
CDR3 DNA: TGTGCCAGCATGGTGACAGGGGACACCGGGGAGCTGTTTTTT

J gene: TRBJ1-5
clone size: NA
CDR3 length: 15
D gene: NA
V gene: TRBV9
CDR3 protein: CASSGSGNPHQPQHF
CDR3 DNA: TGTGCCAGCAGCGGATCCGGGAACCCTCATCAGCCCCAGCATTTT

J gene: TRBJ1-5
clone size: NA
CDR3 length: 15
D gene: TRBD1
V gene: TRBV2
CDR3 protein: CASSEGGTGYQPQHF
CDR3 DNA: TGTGCCAGCAGTGAGGGGGGGACAGGGTATCAGCCCCAGCATTTT

J gene: TRBJ2-2
clone size: NA
CDR3 length: 23
D gene: TRBD1
V gene: TRBV12-5
CDR3 protein: CASGLAPKMTTGGQLTNTGELFF
CDR3 DNA: TGTGCTAGTGGTTTGGCGCCTAAAATGACGACAGGGGGCCAACTTACGAACACCGGGGAGCTGTTTTTT

J gene: TRBJ2-7
clone size: NA
CDR3 length: 14
D gene: NA
V gene: TRBV11-1
CDR3 protein: CASSLDRRSYEQYF
CDR3 DNA: TGTGCCAGCAGCTTAGATCGGCGGTCCTACGAGCAGTACTTC

J gene: TRBJ2-3
clone size: NA
CDR3 length: 15
D gene: NA
V gene: TRBV7-3
CDR3 protein: CASSLNARYTDTQYF
CDR3 DNA: TGTGCCAGCAGCTTAAATGCCAGATACACAGATACGCAGTATTTT

J gene: TRBJ2-3
clone size: NA
CDR3 length: 14
D gene: TRBD2
V gene: TRBV4-1
CDR3 protein: CASSQTTSGGTQYF
CDR3 DNA: TGCGCCAGCAGCCAAACGACTAGCGGGGGTACGCAGTATTTT

J gene: TRBJ2-2
clone size: NA
CDR3 length: 13
D gene: NA
V gene: TRBV6-4
CDR3 protein: CASSRLGTGELFF
CDR3 DNA: TGTGCCAGCAGCCGACTCGGTACCGGGGAGCTGTTTTTT

J gene: TRBJ2-1
clone size: NA
CDR3 length: 17
D gene: TRBD2
V gene: TRBV5-4
CDR3 protein: CASNGGGGAGLGNEQFF
CDR3 DNA: TGTGCCAGCAATGGAGGCGGGGGAGCAGGACTGGGCAATGAGCAGTTCTTC

J gene: TRBJ2-2
clone size: NA
CDR3 length: 17
D gene: NA
V gene: TRBV2
CDR3 protein: CASGDGGGLGDTGELFF
CDR3 DNA: TGTGCCAGCGGGGATGGTGGGGGACTGGGTGACACCGGGGAGCTGTTTTTT

J gene: TRBJ2-1
clone size: NA
CDR3 length: 15
D gene: TRBD2
V gene: TRBV9
CDR3 protein: CASSVEGLAGHEQFF
CDR3 DNA: TGTGCCAGCAGCGTAGAGGGACTAGCGGGACATGAGCAGTTCTTC

J gene: TRBJ2-7
clone size: NA
CDR3 length: 15
D gene: TRBD2
V gene: TRBV5-6
CDR3 protein: CASSLELAGGSEQYF
CDR3 DNA: TGTGCCAGCAGCTTGGAACTAGCGGGTGGGTCCGAGCAGTACTTC

J gene: TRBJ2-2
clone size: few
CDR3 length: 17
D gene: NA
V gene: TRBV9
CDR3 protein: CASSVSGRGAVTGELFF
CDR3 DNA: TGTGCCAGCAGCGTAAGCGGCCGCGGGGCGGTCACCGGGGAGCTGTTTTTT

J gene: TRBJ1-1
clone size: NA
CDR3 length: 20
D gene: NA
V gene: TRBV4-2
CDR3 protein: CASSQDRGWGSVSGSNEAFF
CDR3 DNA: TGTGCCAGCAGCCAAGATCGTGGTTGGGGGTCCGTCTCCGGGAGTAATGAAGCTTTCTTT

J gene: TRBJ1-2
clone size: NA
CDR3 length: 14
D gene: TRBD1
V gene: TRBV7-9
CDR3 protein: CASSSTGTGGGYTF
CDR3 DNA: TGTGCCAGCAGCTCGACTGGGACAGGAGGTGGCTACACCTTC

J gene: TRBJ2-7
clone size: NA
CDR3 length: 11
D gene: NA
V gene: TRBV5-1
CDR3 protein: CASSSSYEQYF
CDR3 DNA: TGCGCCAGCAGCTCTAGTTACGAGCAGTACTTC

J gene: TRBJ2-7
clone size: once
CDR3 length: 14
D gene: TRBD2
V gene: TRBV7-2
CDR3 protein: CASSPLIAGHEQYF
CDR3 DNA: TGTGCCAGCAGCCCGTTGATAGCGGGGCACGAGCAGTACTTC

J gene: TRBJ2-1
clone size: NA
CDR3 length: 16
D gene: NA
V gene: TRBV5-1
CDR3 protein: CASSLASGGFYNEQFF
CDR3 DNA: TGCGCCAGCAGCTTGGCCTCTGGGGGCTTCTACAATGAGCAGTTCTTC

J gene: TRBJ1-1
clone size: few
CDR3 length: 11
D gene: NA
V gene: TRBV25-1
CDR3 protein: CASSPGSEAFF
CDR3 DNA: TGTGCCAGCAGTCCAGGTTCCGAAGCTTTCTTT

J gene: TRBJ2-7
clone size: NA
CDR3 length: 15
D gene: TRBD2
V gene: TRBV7-2
CDR3 protein: CASSSTSGGAYEQYF
CDR3 DNA: TGTGCCAGCAGCTCGACTAGCGGGGGGGCCTACGAGCAGTACTTC

J gene: TRBJ1-1
clone size: NA
CDR3 length: 13
D gene: TRBD1
V gene: TRBV7-9
CDR3 protein: CASSRQGSTEAFF
CDR3 DNA: TGTGCCAGCAGCCGACAGGGATCCACTGAAGCTTTCTTT

J gene: TRBJ2-6
clone size: NA
CDR3 length: 14
D gene: NA
V gene: TRBV29-1
CDR3 protein: CSVGQGSGANVLTF
CDR3 DNA: TGCAGCGTTGGGCAGGGCTCTGGGGCCAACGTCCTGACTTTC

J gene: TRBJ1-4
clone size: once
CDR3 length: 15
D gene: TRBD1
V gene: TRBV28
CDR3 protein: CASVTGGSTNEKLFF
CDR3 DNA: TGTGCCAGCGTGACAGGGGGATCAACTAATGAAAAACTGTTTTTT

J gene: TRBJ2-7
clone size: NA
CDR3 length: 15
D gene: TRBD1
V gene: TRBV6-1
CDR3 protein: CASSDGTGVTYEQYF
CDR3 DNA: TGTGCCAGCAGCGATGGGACAGGGGTAACCTACGAGCAGTACTTC

J gene: TRBJ2-7
clone size: NA
CDR3 length: 14
D gene: NA
V gene: TRBV9
CDR3 protein: CASSVGSRKGEQYF
CDR3 DNA: TGTGCCAGCAGCGTGGGGAGCAGGAAGGGCGAGCAGTACTTC